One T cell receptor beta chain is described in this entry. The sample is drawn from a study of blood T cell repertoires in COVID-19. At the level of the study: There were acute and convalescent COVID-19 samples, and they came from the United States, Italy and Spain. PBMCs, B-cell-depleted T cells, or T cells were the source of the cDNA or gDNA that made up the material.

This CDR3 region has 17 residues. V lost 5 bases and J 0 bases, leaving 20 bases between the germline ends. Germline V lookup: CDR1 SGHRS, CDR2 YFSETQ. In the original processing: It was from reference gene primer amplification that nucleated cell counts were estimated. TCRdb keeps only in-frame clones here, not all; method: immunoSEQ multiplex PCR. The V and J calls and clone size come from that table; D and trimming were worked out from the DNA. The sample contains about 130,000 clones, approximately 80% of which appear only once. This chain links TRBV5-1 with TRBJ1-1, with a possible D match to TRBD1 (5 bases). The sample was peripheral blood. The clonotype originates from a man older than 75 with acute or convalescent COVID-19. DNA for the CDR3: TGCGCCAGCAGTATGCGCCCCCAGGGAGGACTGAACACTGAAGCTTTCTTT. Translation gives CASSMRPQGGLNTEAFF.